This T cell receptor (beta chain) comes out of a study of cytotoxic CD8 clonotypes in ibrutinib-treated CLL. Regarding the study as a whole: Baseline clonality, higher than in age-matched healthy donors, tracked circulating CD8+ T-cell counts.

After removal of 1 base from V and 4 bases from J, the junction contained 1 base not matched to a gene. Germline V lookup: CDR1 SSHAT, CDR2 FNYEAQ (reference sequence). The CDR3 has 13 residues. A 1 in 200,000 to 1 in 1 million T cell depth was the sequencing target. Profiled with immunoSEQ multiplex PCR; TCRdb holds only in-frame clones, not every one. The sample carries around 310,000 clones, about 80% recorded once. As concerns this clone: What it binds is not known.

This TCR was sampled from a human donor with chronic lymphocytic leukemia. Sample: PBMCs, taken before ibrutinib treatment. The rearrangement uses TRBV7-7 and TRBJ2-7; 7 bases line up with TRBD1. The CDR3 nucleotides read TGTGCCAGCAGCTTAGAGACAGGGTACGAGCAGTACTTC. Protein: CASSLETGYEQYF.